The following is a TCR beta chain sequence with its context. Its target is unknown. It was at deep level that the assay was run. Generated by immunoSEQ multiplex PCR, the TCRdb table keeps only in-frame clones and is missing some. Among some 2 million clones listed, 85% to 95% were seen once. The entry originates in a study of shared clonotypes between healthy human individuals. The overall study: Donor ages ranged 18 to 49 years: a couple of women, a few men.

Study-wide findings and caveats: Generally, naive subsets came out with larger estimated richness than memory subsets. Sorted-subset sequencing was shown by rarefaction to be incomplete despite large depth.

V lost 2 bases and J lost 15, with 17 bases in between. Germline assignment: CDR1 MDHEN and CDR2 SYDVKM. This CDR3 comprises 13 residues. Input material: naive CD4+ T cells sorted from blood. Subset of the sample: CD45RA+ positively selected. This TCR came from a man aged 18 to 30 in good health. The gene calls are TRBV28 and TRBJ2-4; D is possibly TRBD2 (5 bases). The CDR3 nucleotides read TGTGCCAGCAGTTTAACCCAAAAGGGAGTGGGGTACTTC. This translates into CASSLTQKGVGYF.